The 20 T cell receptor beta chains below all came from one sample that was sequenced in a study of blood T cell repertoires in COVID-19. TCRdb's table, derived via immunoSEQ multiplex PCR, lists solely in-frame clones and lacks some. The table records about 210,000 clones, around four fifths of them present only once. The sequencing input was peripheral blood. All receptors derive from a woman aged 40 to 50 with active or convalescent COVID-19.

The CDR3 reads CASSRSLQTNTEAFF. Here the CDR3 DNA reads TGTGCCAGCTCACGTTCGCTACAGACGAACACTGAAGCTTTCTTT. The V gene is TRBV18, the J gene TRBJ1-1; no firm D call. Germline CDR1 is KGHSH and CDR2 is LQKENI. V was pared by 4 bases and J by 1 base, with 13 bases between. The CDR3 runs to 15 residues.

Many counts were recorded for this clone. The chain recombines TRBV19 with TRBJ2-3; the D is unclear. The CDR3 loop spans 10 amino acids. Germline CDR1 and CDR2: LNHDA and SQIVND (reference sequence). Deletions cut 11 bases from V and 2 bases from J, with 5 bases between. The CDR3 loop reads CALSTDTQYF. DNA of the CDR3: TGTGCCCTGTCCACAGATACGCAGTATTTT.

V usage is TRBV30 and J usage is TRBJ2-5, with TRBD2 matching 14 bases. The CDR3 length is 17 residues. After removal of 2 bases from V and 2 bases from J, the junction contained 7 bases not matched to a gene. Germline V gene lookup returns CDR1 GTSNPN and CDR2 SVGIG (reference sequence). In DNA, the CDR3 is TGTGCCTGGAGTACACGGACTAGCGGGAGGAAACAAGAGACCCAGTACTTC. This codes for CAWSTRTSGRKQETQYF.

The chain links TRBV10-3 to TRBJ1-2, with D uncertain. The CDR3 spans 14 residues. The V end was cut by 0 bases, the J end by 2 bases, with 7 bases between. CDR1 is ENHRY, CDR2 SYGVKD, per germline. The CDR3 DNA is TGTGCCATCAGTGAGTCGGCGGGGAACTATGGCTACACCTTC. Protein product: CAISESAGNYGYTF.

The V and J genes are TRBV2 and TRBJ1-2, with D maybe TRBD1 (5 bases). This CDR3 has 14 amino acids. Per germline, CDR1 SNHLY and CDR2 FYNNEI. Trimming took 0 bases from V and 7 from J, leaving 12 bases between them. Here the CDR3 DNA reads TGTGCCAGCAGTGAAGCAGGGGAGGATAGTGGCTACACCTTC. It specifies CASSEAGEDSGYTF.

V gene TRBV4-3 combines with J gene TRBJ2-5; 13 bases agree with TRBD2. The V segment lost 1 base and the J segment 0 bases; nucleotides outside the gene matches: 5. The CDR3 has 18 residues. Per the germline V gene, CDR1 is LGHNA and CDR2 is YSLEER. CDR3 amino acids: CASSQGWTSGGYQETQYF. In DNA, the CDR3 is TGCGCCAGCAGCCAAGGGTGGACTAGCGGGGGTTACCAAGAGACCCAGTACTTC.

V gene TRBV28 combines with J gene TRBJ2-7; a possible D gene is TRBD2 (6 bases). Trimming removed 7 bases from V and 0 bases from J, with 16 bases in between. The germline CDR1 and CDR2 sequences are MDHEN and SYDVKM. This CDR3 is built from 15 residues. The CDR3 loop reads CASTQGGRSSYEQYF. Written as DNA, the CDR3 is TGTGCCAGCACTCAAGGAGGGAGGAGCTCCTACGAGCAGTACTTC.

This rearrangement joins TRBV7-9 to TRBJ1-2; a weak D match, TRBD1 (6 bases). V was shortened by 1 base and J by 3 bases, with 15 bases between the two germline ends. CDR3 length: 16 amino acids. Germline V gives CDR1 SEHNR, CDR2 FQNEAQ (reference sequence). The CDR3 DNA reads TGTGCCAGCAGCTTAGAAACAGGGCAGGGCTACTATGGCTACACCTTC. Protein: CASSLETGQGYYGYTF.

The chain couples TRBV4-1 to TRBJ2-1; TRBD2 agrees at 7 bases. V trimming: 1 base; J trimming: 7 bases; junction bases outside the gene matches: 7. This CDR3 is built from 15 residues. CDR1 is MGHRA and CDR2 is YSYEKL in the germline V gene. In DNA form, the CDR3 reads TGCGCCAGCAGCCAAGTGGCGGTAGCGGGTAATGAGCAGTTCTTC. It codes for CASSQVAVAGNEQFF.

The gene calls are TRBV28 and TRBJ1-2; 9 positions agree with TRBD1. Germline V gene data show CDR1 as MDHEN and CDR2 as SYDVKM. The junction had 7 bases not matched to a gene; V was cut back by 3 bases and J by 8 bases. This CDR3 region has 14 residues. CDR3 amino acids: CASSLGTGLGGYTF. For the CDR3, the DNA is TGTGCCAGCAGTTTGGGGACAGGGTTAGGGGGCTACACCTTC.

The genes are TRBV11-2 and TRBJ1-2, with a tentative D call TRBD1 (6 bases). CDR1 SGHAT and CDR2 FQNNGV come from the germline V gene. The CDR3 has 15 residues. Trimming shortened V by 4 bases and J by 6 bases, and 18 bases separated the two germline ends. CDR3 coding DNA: TGTGCCAGCAGCTCCCTAGGATGGGCAGGGGATGGCTACACCTTC. The encoded protein is CASSSLGWAGDGYTF.

The rearrangement links TRBV6-6 to TRBJ2-5; 7 bases match TRBD1. This CDR3 is built from 15 residues. Trimming at V came to 5 bases and at J to 5 bases, leaving 11 bases not matched to a gene. Germline CDR1 and CDR2: MNHNY and SVGAGI (reference sequence). CDR3 coding DNA: TGTGCCAGCAGTCAAACGACAGGGTTAGCGGAGACCCAGTACTTC. Protein sequence: CASSQTTGLAETQYF.

The chain links TRBV19 to TRBJ1-3; D is perhaps TRBD1 (6 bases). The CDR3 runs to 16 residues. V lost 1 base and J lost 0, with 10 bases in between. Germline V lookup: CDR1 LNHDA, CDR2 SQIVND (reference sequence). CDR3 sequence: CASSIATGSSGNTIYF. The CDR3 DNA follows: TGTGCCAGTAGTATAGCTACAGGGTCCTCTGGAAACACCATATATTTT.

This chain joins TRBV3-1 (or the pseudogene TRBV3-2) and TRBJ2-3; D not certain. V lost 0 bases and J 6 bases, leaving 10 bases between the germline ends. CDR3 size: 14 residues. Germline V CDR1 and CDR2: LGHDT, YNNKEL (reference sequence). The CDR3 protein is CASSQERFSDTQYF. CDR3 bases: TGTGCCAGCAGCCAAGAAAGGTTTAGCGATACGCAGTATTTT.

The rearrangement uses TRBV5-5 and TRBJ2-1; D is ambiguous. Germline V gene data show CDR1 as SGHKS and CDR2 as YYEKEE (reference sequence). This CDR3 is built from 13 residues. V was shortened by 0 bases and J by 9 bases, with 10 bases between the two germline ends. The CDR3 reads CASSLGGIGEQFF. CDR3 bases: TGTGCCAGCAGCTTGGGCGGAATCGGTGAGCAGTTCTTC.

The chain carries TRBV2 and TRBJ2-3; TRBD1 might be the D (6 bases). V lost 4 bases and J lost 0, with 11 bases in between. This CDR3 region has 15 residues. CDR1 is SNHLY and CDR2 is FYNNEI in the germline V gene. CDR3 sequence reads: CASSAGADSTDTQYF. The DNA of the CDR3 is TGTGCCAGCAGTGCAGGGGCGGATAGCACAGATACGCAGTATTTT.

The chain uses TRBV2 and TRBJ1-6, with TRBD1 identical over 7 bases. The junction had 5 bases not matched to a gene; V was cut back by 10 bases and J by 2 bases. This CDR3 spans 14 amino acids. The V gene's germline CDR1 is SNHLY and CDR2 FYNNEI. The CDR3 coding sequence is TGTGCCATCACAGGGGAAACCTATAATTCACCCCTCCACTTT. It specifies CAITGETYNSPLHF.

This clone has more than one count but fewer than ten. J is TRBJ2-1 and V is TRBV5-4, with a weak D call TRBD2 (5 bases). V lost 2 bases and J 8 bases, leaving 11 bases between the germline ends. The CDR3 sequence is 13 residues long. In germline, CDR1 is SGHNT, CDR2 YYREEE (reference sequence). The CDR3 DNA follows: TGTGCCAGCAGCTTACCCCCGAGGGATGAGCAGTTCTTC. It codes for CASSLPPRDEQFF.

This clone was observed a few times. CDR3 coding DNA: TGTGCCACCAGTGATACCGGGAGCACAGATACGCAGTATTTT. This gives the protein CATSDTGSTDTQYF. The chain couples TRBV24-1 to TRBJ2-3; the D is unclear. V lost 3 bases, J lost 0 bases, and 6 bases lay in between. The CDR3 consists of 14 residues. Germline-derived CDR1 and CDR2 are KGHDR and SFDVKD.

The V call is TRBV28, the J call TRBJ1-5; no definite D call. Trimming pared 5 bases from V and 4 bases from J, leaving 15 bases between. The V gene's germline CDR1 is MDHEN and CDR2 SYDVKM. This CDR3 region has 15 residues. The chain's CDR3 is CASSQTESLNQPQHF. In DNA form, the CDR3 reads TGTGCCAGCAGTCAAACAGAGTCCTTAAATCAGCCCCAGCATTTT.